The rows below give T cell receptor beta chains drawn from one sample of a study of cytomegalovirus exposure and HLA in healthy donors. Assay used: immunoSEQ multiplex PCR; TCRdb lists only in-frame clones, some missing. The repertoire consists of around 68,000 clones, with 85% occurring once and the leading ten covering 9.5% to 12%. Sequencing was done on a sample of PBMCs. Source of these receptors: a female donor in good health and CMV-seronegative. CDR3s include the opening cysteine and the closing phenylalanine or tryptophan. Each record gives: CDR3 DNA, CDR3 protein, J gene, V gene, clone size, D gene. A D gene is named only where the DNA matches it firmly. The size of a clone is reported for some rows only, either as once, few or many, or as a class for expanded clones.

CDR3 DNA: TGTGCCAGCAGTTTCTCGGGATTCATGAACACTGAAGCTTTCTTT; CDR3 protein: CASSFSGFMNTEAFF; J gene: TRBJ1-1; V gene: TRBV27; clone size: .; D gene: .
CDR3 DNA: TGCGCCAGCAGTGGACAGGGGACACTGAACACTGAAGCTTTCTTT; CDR3 protein: CASSGQGTLNTEAFF; J gene: TRBJ1-1; V gene: TRBV10-1; clone size: .; D gene: TRBD1
CDR3 DNA: TGTGCCAGCAGCTTACGGCTAGCGGCCTGGAATGAGCAGTTCTTC; CDR3 protein: CASSLRLAAWNEQFF; J gene: TRBJ2-1; V gene: TRBV13; clone size: .; D gene: TRBD2
CDR3 DNA: TGTGCCAGCAGCCCCGGGACTGGATCGTACCAAGAGACCCAGTACTTC; CDR3 protein: CASSPGTGSYQETQYF; J gene: TRBJ2-5; V gene: TRBV7-6; clone size: .; D gene: .
CDR3 DNA: TGTGCCAGCAGCTTAGATTTTTCCCCTAGCGGGAGGACGAACACCGGGGAGCTGTTTTTT; CDR3 protein: CASSLDFSPSGRTNTGELFF; J gene: TRBJ2-2; V gene: TRBV11-2; clone size: .; D gene: TRBD2
CDR3 DNA: TGTGCCAGCAGTGAGGGACAGGGGGCTGGCAATCAGCCCCAGCATTTT; CDR3 protein: CASSEGQGAGNQPQHF; J gene: TRBJ1-5; V gene: TRBV2; clone size: .; D gene: TRBD1
CDR3 DNA: TGTGCCTGGAACGGAGCTGCTAATCAGCCCCAGCATTTT; CDR3 protein: CAWNGAANQPQHF; J gene: TRBJ1-5; V gene: TRBV30; clone size: .; D gene: .
CDR3 DNA: TGTGCCACCAGCCCCCAGGGACAGAACACTGAAGCTTTCTTT; CDR3 protein: CATSPQGQNTEAFF; J gene: TRBJ1-1; V gene: TRBV15; clone size: .; D gene: .
CDR3 DNA: TGTGCCAGCAGCCCCCTACCGGGACAGGCGCTCTCTGGAAACACCATATATTTT; CDR3 protein: CASSPLPGQALSGNTIYF; J gene: TRBJ1-3; V gene: TRBV7-9; clone size: .; D gene: TRBD1
CDR3 DNA: TGTGCCAGCAGCCAGCCAGGACAGGGAGTGGAGGAGACCCAGTACTTC; CDR3 protein: CASSQPGQGVEETQYF; J gene: TRBJ2-5; V gene: TRBV5-5; clone size: .; D gene: TRBD1
CDR3 DNA: TGTGCCAGCAATGACAGGTCCTCCTACGAGCAGTACTTC; CDR3 protein: CASNDRSSYEQYF; J gene: TRBJ2-7; V gene: TRBV2; clone size: .; D gene: .
CDR3 DNA: TGTGCCAGCAGCATCCGGACAGGGGGAGAGACCCAGTACTTC; CDR3 protein: CASSIRTGGETQYF; J gene: TRBJ2-5; V gene: TRBV11-1; clone size: .; D gene: TRBD1
CDR3 DNA: TGTGCCAGCAGCGGCTGGACAGTGAACAATGAGCAGTTCTTC; CDR3 protein: CASSGWTVNNEQFF; J gene: TRBJ2-1; V gene: TRBV2; clone size: .; D gene: .
CDR3 DNA: TGCGCCAGCAGCTTCGGAGGGGCTTCCTCCTATAATTCACCCCTCCACTTT; CDR3 protein: CASSFGGASSYNSPLHF; J gene: TRBJ1-6; V gene: TRBV5-1; clone size: .; D gene: .
CDR3 DNA: TGTGCCAGTAGTATAGGAGCGGCGGGTATAGAGACCCAGTACTTC; CDR3 protein: CASSIGAAGIETQYF; J gene: TRBJ2-5; V gene: TRBV19; clone size: .; D gene: .
CDR3 DNA: TGTGCCAGCAGCTTAGGGCGGGCTACCACAGATACGCAGTATTTT; CDR3 protein: CASSLGRATTDTQYF; J gene: TRBJ2-3; V gene: TRBV7-8; clone size: .; D gene: .
CDR3 DNA: TGTGCCAGCAGCTTCCGACTAGCGGGAGCGCAGGTAGGTGAGCAGTTCTTC; CDR3 protein: CASSFRLAGAQVGEQFF; J gene: TRBJ2-1; V gene: TRBV9; clone size: .; D gene: TRBD2
CDR3 DNA: TGTGCCAGCAGCCCACACCCCCCAGGGCTCGGAACCGGGGAGCTGTTTTTT; CDR3 protein: CASSPHPPGLGTGELFF; J gene: TRBJ2-2; V gene: TRBV7-8; clone size: .; D gene: .
CDR3 DNA: TGTGCCAGCAGCTTAGCGGGCGGGGGGGTCTGGAATGAGCAGTTCTTC; CDR3 protein: CASSLAGGGVWNEQFF; J gene: TRBJ2-1; V gene: TRBV7-8; clone size: .; D gene: TRBD2
CDR3 DNA: TGTGCCAGCGCCGCGAGCCTTAGGCCAGGAAAAGTTGGAGAGACCCAGTACTTC; CDR3 protein: CASAASLRPGKVGETQYF; J gene: TRBJ2-5; V gene: TRBV21-1; clone size: .; D gene: .
CDR3 DNA: TGTGCCAGCAGTGACTCGACTAGCGGGAGCAATGAGCAGTTCTTC; CDR3 protein: CASSDSTSGSNEQFF; J gene: TRBJ2-1; V gene: TRBV6-4; clone size: .; D gene: TRBD2
CDR3 DNA: TGTGCCAGCTCACCCCAGTACAACGTCCTGACTTTC; CDR3 protein: CASSPQYNVLTF; J gene: TRBJ2-6; V gene: TRBV18; clone size: .; D gene: .
CDR3 DNA: TGTGCCAGCAGTGGTACTAGCGGCTCCTCCTACGAGCAGTACTTC; CDR3 protein: CASSGTSGSSYEQYF; J gene: TRBJ2-7; V gene: TRBV25-1; clone size: .; D gene: TRBD2
CDR3 DNA: TGTGCCAGCAGCCAAGTGGCCCTTAATGAGCAGTTCTTC; CDR3 protein: CASSQVALNEQFF; J gene: TRBJ2-1; V gene: TRBV14; clone size: .; D gene: .
CDR3 DNA: TGCAGCGTTGAAGGGTCAAGCGGGGGCTACACCTTC; CDR3 protein: CSVEGSSGGYTF; J gene: TRBJ1-2; V gene: TRBV29-1; clone size: few; D gene: .
CDR3 DNA: TGTGCCAGCAGCTTACTACAGGGCGAGAACACTGAAGCTTTCTTT; CDR3 protein: CASSLLQGENTEAFF; J gene: TRBJ1-1; V gene: TRBV7-2; clone size: .; D gene: .
CDR3 DNA: TGTGCCAGCAGCGTGGCTTTCCAGGGATACGAGCAGTACTTC; CDR3 protein: CASSVAFQGYEQYF; J gene: TRBJ2-7; V gene: TRBV28; clone size: .; D gene: .
CDR3 DNA: TGTGCCACCAGTTCAACAGGGGGAACCTATGGCTACACCTTC; CDR3 protein: CATSSTGGTYGYTF; J gene: TRBJ1-2; V gene: TRBV15; clone size: .; D gene: TRBD1
CDR3 DNA: TGTGCCAGTAGTCCCCTAGCGGGGGTACAAGAGACCCAGTACTTC; CDR3 protein: CASSPLAGVQETQYF; J gene: TRBJ2-5; V gene: TRBV19; clone size: .; D gene: TRBD2
CDR3 DNA: TGTGCCATCAGTTGGGGGGGAGGTAACAATGAGCAGTTCTTC; CDR3 protein: CAISWGGGNNEQFF; J gene: TRBJ2-1; V gene: TRBV10-3; clone size: .; D gene: TRBD2
CDR3 DNA: TGTGCCAGAAGCTGGGGGATACTAGCGGGGGGGCCCTGCGAGCAGTTCTTC; CDR3 protein: CARSWGILAGGPCEQFF; J gene: TRBJ2-1; V gene: TRBV5-3; clone size: .; D gene: TRBD2
CDR3 DNA: TGCGCCAGCAGCGTCAGGATCCCTATACCGGGGATGGCCTACGAGCAGTACTTC; CDR3 protein: CASSVRIPIPGMAYEQYF; J gene: TRBJ2-7; V gene: TRBV5-1; clone size: .; D gene: .
CDR3 DNA: TGTGCCAGTAGTGGGAGCGGCCAAGAGACCCAGTACTTC; CDR3 protein: CASSGSGQETQYF; J gene: TRBJ2-5; V gene: TRBV19; clone size: .; D gene: .